The rows below give T cell receptor beta chains drawn from one sample of a study of blood T cell repertoires in COVID-19. Assay used: immunoSEQ multiplex PCR; TCRdb lists only in-frame clones, some missing. This table has around 130,000 clones, 82% appearing once. Sequencing input: peripheral blood. The receptors stem from a woman older than 75 with acute or convalescent COVID-19. CDR3s include the opening cysteine and the closing phenylalanine or tryptophan.

TRBJ2-7 TRBV6-5 CASRGTGVYEQYF
TRBJ1-1 TRBV5-1 CASSGGQGVWNTEAFF
TRBJ2-1 TRBV19 CASSGGTRRVREQFF
TRBJ2-1 TRBV2 CATGADRGFPNEQFF
TRBJ2-1 TRBV19 CASSILGNEQFF
TRBJ2-3 TRBV27 CASSPRDSSTDTQYF
TRBJ2-7 TRBV12-3/TRBV12-4 CASSIGTAPGYF
TRBJ1-1 TRBV11-2 CASSPDAWGPVLENTEAFF
TRBJ2-2 TRBV5-6 CASSLALTGRTGELFF
TRBJ2-4 TRBV5-1 CASSSDTGQGLNIQYF
TRBJ1-5 TRBV7-8 CASSPSRLSVNQPQHF
TRBJ2-5 TRBV19 CASSIEPLKGLAGRSGWETQYF
TRBJ1-2 TRBV5-1 CASSLSRTSNYGYTF
TRBJ2-3 TRBV7-9 CASAGGGFFDTQYF
TRBJ2-1 TRBV5-1 CASSTGLAGAWGQFF
TRBJ1-2 TRBV4-2 CASSQEGGTYGYTF
TRBJ1-1 TRBV6-6 CASSHQAGGHTEAFF
TRBJ1-1 TRBV5-1 CASSLGSGTEAFF
TRBJ1-5 TRBV5-1 CASSLAGVGNQPQHF
TRBJ1-5 TRBV10-2 CASSESLVDRVGNQPQHF
TRBJ2-7 TRBV7-9 CASSLQTGGNYEQYF
TRBJ1-2 TRBV15 CATSRAGGLGYTF
TRBJ2-7 TRBV6-6 CASSYASYEQYF
TRBJ2-5 TRBV25-1 CASSRGTQETQYF
TRBJ2-7 TRBV3-1/TRBV3-2 CASSQAAGGHYEQYF
TRBJ2-1 TRBV24-1 CATSDVSGRKYNEQFF
TRBJ1-1 TRBV11-2 CASSLRQGANTEAFF
TRBJ2-6 TRBV7-8 CASSLNQGTSGANVLTF
TRBJ2-1 TRBV7-9 CASSFLVNEQFF
TRBJ2-1 TRBV6-5 CASNPSGSHEQFF
TRBJ2-5 TRBV7-6 CASSRYTDRGETQYF
TRBJ2-3 TRBV6-5 CASSYIQGTDTQYF
TRBJ1-2 TRBV19 CASSMTGFDGYTF
TRBJ2-1 TRBV15 CATSARQGRNEQFF
TRBJ1-6 TRBV11-2 CASSSQGLTGSPLHF
TRBJ1-1 TRBV6-6 CASSSTGGRIEAFF
TRBJ2-1 TRBV5-1 CASSITGPGGKNEQFF
TRBJ2-7 TRBV27 CASSLYGDSSYEQYF
TRBJ1-4 TRBV28 CASSSRGGADEKLFF
TRBJ2-1 TRBV3-1/TRBV3-2 CASSQVLSSAEQFF
TRBJ1-1 TRBV6-1 CASSEGGQGLQGAFF
TRBJ2-3 TRBV3-1/TRBV3-2 CASSQDLAGAPDTQYF
TRBJ2-3 TRBV29-1 CSVEGGQRSTDTQYF
TRBJ2-1 TRBV13 CASSRGLARAYNEQFF
TRBJ2-1 TRBV19 CASSIDSPYNEQFF
TRBJ2-1 TRBV28 CASSDGLANSPPFF
TRBJ2-4 TRBV19 CASSNGRAKNIQYF
TRBJ2-2 TRBV28 CASSLRQQTGELFF